This T cell receptor beta chain stems from a study of blood T cells in healthy people across ages. With a J-beta primer mix and a sample-barcoded 5' primer, a second PCR ran about 6 to 11 cycles. TCRdb re-called the 5' RACE reads with MiXCR, one entry per CDR3 protein. The sample has 1,500,000 or so distinct CDR3 sequences, roughly 59% seen once. The CDR3 is 16 amino acids. J gave up 4 bases and V 6 bases, and 12 bases lay outside the gene matches. The germline CDR1 and CDR2 sequences are WNHNN and SYGVQD (reference sequence). Per-sample PBMC isolation yielded at least 6.5 million cells. Material for sequencing was blood. The receptor's source is a man between 18 and 29 years old in good health. V usage is TRBV10-1 and J usage is TRBJ2-7; 10 bases align to TRBD1. The CDR3 reads CASSDDLSGQGYEQYF. CDR3 in DNA: TGCGCCAGCAGCGACGATCTTTCGGGACAGGGGTACGAGCAGTACTTC.